The 4 T cell receptor beta chains reported below all come from one sample, sequenced in a study of T cells of healthy individuals. Each CDR3 protein is one row after TCRdb ran MiXCR on the 5' RACE reads. Among about 40,000 distinct CDR3 sequences listed, approximately 4.5% were seen once. Receptors were obtained from a human donor in good health.

The chain uses TRBV10-2 and TRBJ2-1, with D possibly being TRBD1 or TRBD2 (6 bases each). The germline CDR1 and CDR2 sequences are WSHSY and SAAADI. The germline V and J ends were trimmed by 7 bases and 12 bases, with 25 bases remaining between them. The CDR3 runs 15 residues. In DNA, the CDR3 is TGCGCCAGCACCCCAGAAGGTGTGGGGGGCTGGGGGCAGTTCTTC. This sequence encodes CASTPEGVGGWGQFF.

This clonotype was seen at least ten times. The rearrangement uses TRBV6-5 and TRBJ1-3; D remains unclear. Germline V gives CDR1 MNHEY, CDR2 SVGAGI. Trimming stripped 3 bases from V and 0 bases from J, with 6 bases between. There are 14 residues in the CDR3. The CDR3 region has the DNA TGTGCCAGCAGTTATTCGAACTCTGGAAACACCATATATTTT. It codes for CASSYSNSGNTIYF.

This clonotype was seen repeatedly, ten times or more. The chain has TRBV27 and TRBJ1-2, with D hard to call. This CDR3 region has 13 residues. Trimming left V 2 bases short and J 6 bases short, with 10 bases between. Per the germline V gene, CDR1 is MNHEY and CDR2 is SMNVEV (reference sequence). CDR3 DNA: TGTGCCAGCAGTTTAGGTGGAGGGAATGGCTACACCTTC. Protein product: CASSLGGGNGYTF.

The chain combines TRBV11-3 with TRBJ1-4, with 7 positions matching TRBD1. With 5 bases clipped from V and 7 bases from J, the junction kept 10 bases outside the gene matches. The germline gives CDR1 SGHNT, CDR2 YENEEA. The CDR3 is 15 amino acids. The CDR3 DNA reads TGTGCCAGCAGCCCTGGGAAGGGGGCCGGTGAAAAACTGTTTTTT. Its translation is CASSPGKGAGEKLFF.